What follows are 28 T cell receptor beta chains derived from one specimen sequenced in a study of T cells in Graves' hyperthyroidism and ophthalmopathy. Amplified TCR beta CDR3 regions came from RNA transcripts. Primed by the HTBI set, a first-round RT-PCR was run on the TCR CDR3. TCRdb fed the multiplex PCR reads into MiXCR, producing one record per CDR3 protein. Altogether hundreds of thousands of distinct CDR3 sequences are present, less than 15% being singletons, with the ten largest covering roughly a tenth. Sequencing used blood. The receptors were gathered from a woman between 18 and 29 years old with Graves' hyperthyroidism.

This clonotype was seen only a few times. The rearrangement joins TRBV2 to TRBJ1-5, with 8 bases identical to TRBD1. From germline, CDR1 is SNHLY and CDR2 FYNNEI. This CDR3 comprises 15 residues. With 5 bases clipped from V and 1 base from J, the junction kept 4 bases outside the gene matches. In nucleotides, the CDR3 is TGTGCCAGCAGTACAGGGGGTTGGAGCAATCAGCCCCAGCATTTT. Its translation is CASSTGGWSNQPQHF.

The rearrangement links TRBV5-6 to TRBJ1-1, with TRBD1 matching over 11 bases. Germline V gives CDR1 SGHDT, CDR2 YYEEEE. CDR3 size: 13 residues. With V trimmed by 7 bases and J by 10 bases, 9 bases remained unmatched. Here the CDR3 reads CASSDRGRIGAFF. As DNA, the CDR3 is TGTGCCAGCTCGGACAGGGGGCGGATAGGAGCTTTCTTT.

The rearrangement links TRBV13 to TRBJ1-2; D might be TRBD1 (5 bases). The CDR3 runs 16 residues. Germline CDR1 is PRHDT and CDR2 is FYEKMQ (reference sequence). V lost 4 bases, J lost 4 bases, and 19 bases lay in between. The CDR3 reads CASSSPQDRSPYGYTF. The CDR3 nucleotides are TGTGCCAGCAGCTCACCACAAGACAGATCACCCTATGGCTACACCTTC.

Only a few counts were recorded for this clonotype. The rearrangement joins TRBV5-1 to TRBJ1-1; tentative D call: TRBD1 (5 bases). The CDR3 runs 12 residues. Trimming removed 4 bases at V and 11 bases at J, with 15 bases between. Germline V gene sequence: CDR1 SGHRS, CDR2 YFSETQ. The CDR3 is CASSPIWGEAFF. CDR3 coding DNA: TGCGCCAGCAGCCCCATCTGGGGCGAGGCTTTCTTT.

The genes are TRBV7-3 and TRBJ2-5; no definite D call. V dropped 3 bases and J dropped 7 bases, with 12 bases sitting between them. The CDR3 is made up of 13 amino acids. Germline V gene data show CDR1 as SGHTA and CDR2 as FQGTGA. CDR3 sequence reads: CASSFMGSGTQYF. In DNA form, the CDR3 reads TGTGCCAGCAGCTTCATGGGATCGGGGACCCAGTACTTC.

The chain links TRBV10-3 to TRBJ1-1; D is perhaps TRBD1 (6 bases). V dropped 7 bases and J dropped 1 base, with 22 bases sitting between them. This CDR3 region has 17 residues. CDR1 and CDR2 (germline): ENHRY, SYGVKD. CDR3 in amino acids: CAIKRDVGGRRNTEAFF. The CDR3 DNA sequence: TGTGCCATCAAGAGGGATGTCGGGGGCAGAAGGAACACTGAAGCTTTCTTT.

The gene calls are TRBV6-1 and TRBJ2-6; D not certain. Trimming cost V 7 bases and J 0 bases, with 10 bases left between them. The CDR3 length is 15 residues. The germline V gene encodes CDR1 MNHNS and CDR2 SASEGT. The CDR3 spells CASTPTVSGANVLTF. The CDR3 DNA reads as TGTGCCAGCACCCCCACAGTCTCTGGGGCCAACGTCCTGACTTTC.

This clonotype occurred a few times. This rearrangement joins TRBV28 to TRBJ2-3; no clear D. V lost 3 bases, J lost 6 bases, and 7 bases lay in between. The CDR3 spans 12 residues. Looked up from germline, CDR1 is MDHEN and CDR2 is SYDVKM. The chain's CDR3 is CASSFGQDTQYF. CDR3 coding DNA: TGTGCCAGCAGTTTTGGGCAGGATACGCAGTATTTT.

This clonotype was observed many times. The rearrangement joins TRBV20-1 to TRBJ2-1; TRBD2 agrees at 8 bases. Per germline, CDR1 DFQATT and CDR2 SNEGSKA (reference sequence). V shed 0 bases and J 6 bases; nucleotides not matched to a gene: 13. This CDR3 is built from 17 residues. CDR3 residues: CSARDPSPSLAGNEQFF. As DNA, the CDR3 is TGCAGTGCTAGAGATCCCTCCCCGTCGCTAGCGGGCAATGAGCAGTTCTTC.

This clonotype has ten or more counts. Here the CDR3 DNA reads TGTGCCAGCAAGGAGGGGGTATTGTACACTGAAGCTTTCTTT. Translated: CASKEGVLYTEAFF. V gene TRBV2 combines with J gene TRBJ1-1, with D perhaps TRBD1 (6 bases). CDR1 is SNHLY and CDR2 is FYNNEI in the germline V gene. The CDR3 sequence is 14 residues long. V gave up 7 bases and J gave up 3 bases, with 15 bases separating them.

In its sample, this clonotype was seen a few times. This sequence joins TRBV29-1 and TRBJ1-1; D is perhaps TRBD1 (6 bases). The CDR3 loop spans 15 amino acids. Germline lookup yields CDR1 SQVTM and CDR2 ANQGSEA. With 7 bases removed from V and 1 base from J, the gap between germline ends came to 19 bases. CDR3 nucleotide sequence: TGCAGCGCTATACCGGACAGTCGGAAGAACACTGAAGCTTTCTTT. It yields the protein CSAIPDSRKNTEAFF. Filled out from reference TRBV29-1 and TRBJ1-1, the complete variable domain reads SAVISQKPSRDICQRGTSLTIQCQVDSQVTMMFWYRQQPGQSLTLIATANQGSEATYESGFVIDKFPISRPNLTFSTLTVSNMSPEDSSIYLCSAIPDSRKNTEAFFGQGTRLTVV.

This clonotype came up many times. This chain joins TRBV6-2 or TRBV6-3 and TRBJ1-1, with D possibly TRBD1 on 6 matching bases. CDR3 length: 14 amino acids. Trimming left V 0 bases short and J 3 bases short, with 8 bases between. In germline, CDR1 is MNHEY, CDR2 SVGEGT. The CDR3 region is CASSYSRGDTEAFF. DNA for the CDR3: TGTGCCAGCAGTTACTCTAGGGGGGACACTGAAGCTTTCTTT.

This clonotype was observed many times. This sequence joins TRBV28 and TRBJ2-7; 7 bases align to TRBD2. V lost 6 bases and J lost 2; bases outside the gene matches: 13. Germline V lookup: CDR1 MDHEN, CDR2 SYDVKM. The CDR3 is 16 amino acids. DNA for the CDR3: TGTGCCAGCAGCGGAACGAGCGGGAAAGGGGCCTACGAGCAGTACTTC. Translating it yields CASSGTSGKGAYEQYF.

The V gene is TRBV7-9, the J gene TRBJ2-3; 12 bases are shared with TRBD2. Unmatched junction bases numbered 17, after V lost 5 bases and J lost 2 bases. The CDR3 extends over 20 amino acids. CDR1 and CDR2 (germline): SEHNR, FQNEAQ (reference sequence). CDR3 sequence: CASSAQPLAGGRGPTDTQYF. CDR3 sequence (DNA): TGTGCCAGCAGCGCCCAGCCCCTAGCGGGAGGGAGGGGTCCCACAGATACGCAGTATTTT.

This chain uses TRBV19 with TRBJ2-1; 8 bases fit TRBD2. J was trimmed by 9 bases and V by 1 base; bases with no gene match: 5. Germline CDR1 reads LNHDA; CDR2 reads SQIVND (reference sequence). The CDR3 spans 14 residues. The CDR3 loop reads CASSIAGGPFEQFF. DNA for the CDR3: TGTGCCAGTAGTATAGCGGGAGGGCCTTTTGAGCAGTTCTTC.

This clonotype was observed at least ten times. CDR3 residues: CASSPLGRPDTQYF. The CDR3 DNA reads as TGTGCCAGCAGTCCTCTGGGCAGACCAGATACGCAGTATTTT. The chain couples TRBV27 to TRBJ2-3; D is unclear. CDR1 MNHEY and CDR2 SMNVEV come from the germline V gene (reference sequence). This CDR3 comprises 14 residues. V was clipped by 5 bases and J by 4 bases, with 13 bases between them.

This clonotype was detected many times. The CDR3: CSGGGRTDTQYF. The CDR3 coding sequence is TGCAGTGGGGGGGGCCGCACAGATACGCAGTATTTT. This chain joins TRBV20-1 and TRBJ2-3; D may be TRBD2 (7 bases). Germline V gene data show CDR1 as DFQATT and CDR2 as SNEGSKA (reference sequence). The CDR3 sequence is 12 residues long. Trimming took 7 bases from V and 1 from J, leaving 9 bases between them.

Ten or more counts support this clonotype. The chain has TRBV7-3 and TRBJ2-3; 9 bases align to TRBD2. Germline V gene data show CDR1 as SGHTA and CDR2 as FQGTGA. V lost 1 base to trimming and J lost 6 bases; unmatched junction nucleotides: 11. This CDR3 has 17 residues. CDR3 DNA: TGTGCCAGCAGCTTAAGTGGGGCGGGAGGGCGACACGATACGCAGTATTTT. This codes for CASSLSGAGGRHDTQYF.

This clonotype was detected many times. Here the CDR3 DNA reads TGCGCCAGCGCGGGGGGGGTGCGGACTGAAGCTTTCTTT. It yields the protein CASAGGVRTEAFF. The genes are TRBV5-1 and TRBJ1-1; a weak D match, TRBD1 (5 bases). Germline values: CDR1 SGHRS, CDR2 YFSETQ. This CDR3 spans 13 amino acids. Trimming pared 7 bases from V and 5 bases from J, leaving 15 bases between.

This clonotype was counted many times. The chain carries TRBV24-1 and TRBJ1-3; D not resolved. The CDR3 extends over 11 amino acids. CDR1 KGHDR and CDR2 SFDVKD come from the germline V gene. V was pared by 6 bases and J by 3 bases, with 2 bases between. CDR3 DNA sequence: TGTGCCACCAGTTTTGGAAACACCATATATTTT. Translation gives CATSFGNTIYF.

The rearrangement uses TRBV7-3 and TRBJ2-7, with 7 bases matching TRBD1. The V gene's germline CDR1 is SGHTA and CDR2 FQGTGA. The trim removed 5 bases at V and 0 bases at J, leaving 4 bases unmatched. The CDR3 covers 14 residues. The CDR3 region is CASSVTGNSYEQYF. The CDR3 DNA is TGTGCCAGCAGCGTGACAGGGAACTCCTACGAGCAGTACTTC.

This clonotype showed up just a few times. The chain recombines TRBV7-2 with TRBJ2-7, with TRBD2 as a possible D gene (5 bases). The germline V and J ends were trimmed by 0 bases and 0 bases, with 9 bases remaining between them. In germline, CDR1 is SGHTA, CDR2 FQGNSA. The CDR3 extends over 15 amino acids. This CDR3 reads CASSLARTGSYEQYF. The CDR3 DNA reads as TGTGCCAGCAGCTTAGCTAGGACTGGCTCCTACGAGCAGTACTTC.

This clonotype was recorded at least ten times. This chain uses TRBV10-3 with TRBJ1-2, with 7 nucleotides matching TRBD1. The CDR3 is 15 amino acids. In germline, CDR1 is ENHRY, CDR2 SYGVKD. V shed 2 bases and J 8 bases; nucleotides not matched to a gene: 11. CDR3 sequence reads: CAISEATGRSEGYTF. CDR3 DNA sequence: TGTGCCATCAGTGAGGCGACAGGGAGATCGGAAGGCTACACCTTC.

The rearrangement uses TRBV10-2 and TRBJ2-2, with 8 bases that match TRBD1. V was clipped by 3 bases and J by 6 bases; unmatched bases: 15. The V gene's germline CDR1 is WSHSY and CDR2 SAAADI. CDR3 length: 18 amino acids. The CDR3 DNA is TGCGCCAGCAGTGACCCTACAGGGGGTGGAGGGTTGGCCGGGGAGCTGTTTTTT. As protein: CASSDPTGGGGLAGELFF.

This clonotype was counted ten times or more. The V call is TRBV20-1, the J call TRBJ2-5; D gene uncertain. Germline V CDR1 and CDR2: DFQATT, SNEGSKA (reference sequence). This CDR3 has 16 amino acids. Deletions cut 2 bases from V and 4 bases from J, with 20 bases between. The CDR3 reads CSARRRPLETGETQYF. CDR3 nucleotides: TGCAGTGCTAGAAGGCGGCCTCTGGAAACGGGAGAGACCCAGTACTTC.

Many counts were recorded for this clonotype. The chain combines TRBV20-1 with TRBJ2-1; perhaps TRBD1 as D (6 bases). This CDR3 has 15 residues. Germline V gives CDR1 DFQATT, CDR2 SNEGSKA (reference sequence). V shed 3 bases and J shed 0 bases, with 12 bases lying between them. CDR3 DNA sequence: TGCAGTGCTAGCGGTCAGGGGAGCTCCTACAATGAGCAGTTCTTC. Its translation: CSASGQGSSYNEQFF.

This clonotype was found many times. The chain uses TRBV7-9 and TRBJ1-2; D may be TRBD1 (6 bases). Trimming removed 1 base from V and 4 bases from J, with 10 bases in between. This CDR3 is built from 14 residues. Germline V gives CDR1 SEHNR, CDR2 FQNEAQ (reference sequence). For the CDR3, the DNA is TGTGCCAGCAGCTTAGGACAGGCGCTCTATGGCTACACCTTC. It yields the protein CASSLGQALYGYTF.

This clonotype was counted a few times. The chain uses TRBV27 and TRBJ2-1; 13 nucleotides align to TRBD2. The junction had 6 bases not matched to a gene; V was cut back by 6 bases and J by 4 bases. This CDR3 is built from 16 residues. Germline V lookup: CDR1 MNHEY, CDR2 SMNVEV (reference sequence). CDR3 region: CASSPGTSGDYNEQFF. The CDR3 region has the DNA TGTGCCAGCAGCCCCGGGACTAGCGGGGATTACAATGAGCAGTTCTTC.